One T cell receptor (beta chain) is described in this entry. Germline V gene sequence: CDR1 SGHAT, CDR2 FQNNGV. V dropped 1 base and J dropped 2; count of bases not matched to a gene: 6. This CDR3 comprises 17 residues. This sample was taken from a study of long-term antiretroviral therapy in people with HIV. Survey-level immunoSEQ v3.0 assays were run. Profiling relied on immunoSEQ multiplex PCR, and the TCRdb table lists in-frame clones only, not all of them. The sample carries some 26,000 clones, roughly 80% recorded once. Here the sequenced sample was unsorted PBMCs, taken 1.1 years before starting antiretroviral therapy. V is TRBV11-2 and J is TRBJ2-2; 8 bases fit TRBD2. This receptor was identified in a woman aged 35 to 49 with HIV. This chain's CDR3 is CASSLAGGYDNTGELFF. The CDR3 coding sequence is TGTGCCAGCAGCTTAGCGGGAGGGTATGACAACACCGGGGAGCTGTTTTTT.